The clone carrying this T cell receptor (beta chain) was detected many times. Its antigen is as yet unknown. Trimming removed 4 bases from V and 4 bases from J, with 15 bases in between. Germline V gives CDR1 SGDLS, CDR2 YYNGEE. CDR3 length: 15 residues. In TCRdb, the 5' RACE reads were re-called with MiXCR into one record per CDR3 protein. The sample carries about 390,000 distinct CDR3 sequences, approximately 21% recorded once. The data were taken from a study of T-cell memory formation after mild COVID-19. Study-wide points: Contracting clones from day 15 to 85 had balanced CD4/CD8; later expanders favoured CD4+.

This sequence was found in an adult woman who had mild COVID-19 (a few samples of this study predate the infection). Cell type and time point are not known. The chain has TRBV9 and TRBJ1-3; TRBD1 is a possible D gene (6 bases). The sequenced sample consisted of PBMCs or a T cell subset sorted from them (not recorded which). The CDR3: CASSPGGQGGNTIYF. The CDR3 DNA reads TGTGCCAGCAGCCCGGGGGGCCAGGGAGGAAACACCATATATTTT.